The text below deals with one T cell receptor (beta chain). The data belong to a study of blood T cell repertoires in COVID-19. Whole-study context: Spain, Italy and the United States supplied samples that represented acute and convalescent COVID-19. PBMCs, B-cell-depleted T cells, or T cells were the source of the cDNA or gDNA that made up the material.

Losses at the gene ends were 6 bases for V and 11 bases for J; bases not matched to a gene: 12. CDR1 and CDR2 from the germline V gene are MNHEY and SVGAGI. The CDR3 runs 13 residues. In the source study's methods: Reference gene primer amplification gave estimated nucleated cell counts. This table comes from immunoSEQ multiplex PCR, and its TCRdb copy is limited to in-frame clones, with some not included. Clone size and V and J calls were adopted from that table, with D and trimming inferred from the DNA. Among 85,000 to 95,000 clones listed, roughly 90% were seen once. The clonotype comes from a woman of 80 years or more with acute or convalescent COVID-19. The V and J genes are TRBV6-5 and TRBJ2-7; the match to TRBD1 covers 8 bases. The sample comprised peripheral blood. CDR3 in DNA: TGTGCCAGCAGGCCGGACAGGGTGCAACAAAAGTACTTC. Its protein product is CASRPDRVQQKYF.